The rows below give T cell receptor beta chains drawn from one sample of a study of T cell responses to AZD1222 COVID-19 vaccine. Some clones are missing from TCRdb's copy, which holds only in-frame ones; the method was immunoSEQ multiplex PCR. The table lists nearly 110,000 clones, 87% of them singletons. The source was peripheral blood, collected on day 0 of AZD1222 vaccination. All receptors derive from an adult in good health. Each CDR3 is given with its conserved first and last residue.

v_gene	len	CDR3aa
TRBV7-3	13	CASAKREGETQYF
TRBV9	15	CASSKHGESTDTQYF
TRBV4-2	16	CASSQGLGQGNSPLHF
TRBV5-6	14	CASSFEESGNTIYF
TRBV27	13	CASSSLAGNGYTF
TRBV5-1	16	CASSLASSGANYGYTF
TRBV18	15	CASSPSTGLNYGYTF
TRBV13	17	CASSLGGDDYAGNTIYF
TRBV9	14	CASSPGAGYDEQFF
TRBV5-4	13	CASSPSQTYGYTF
TRBV24-1	15	CATSDRTALTGEQYF
TRBV30	16	CAWSPGTGGRTGELFF
TRBV30	14	CAWSVQAGGDEQYF